This TCR beta chain was sequenced for a study of blood T cell repertoires in COVID-19. The overall study: Material from acute and convalescent COVID-19 was sourced from the United States, Italy and Spain.

CDR1 is MNHEY and CDR2 is SVGAGI in the germline V gene. The CDR3 length is 16 residues. V lost 0 bases to trimming and J lost 2 bases; unmatched junction nucleotides: 4. Here immunoSEQ multiplex PCR was the method, and the copy in TCRdb shows in-frame clones only, minus some. This sample yields some 220,000 clones, of which 83% are seen a single time; less than 6.5% belongs to the top ten. This clonotype was sampled from a human donor in a cohort sampled during active COVID-19. This rearrangement joins TRBV6-5 to TRBJ2-5, with 9 bases identical to TRBD2. Sequenced material: peripheral blood. The CDR3 is CASSYSTSGGQETQYF. The CDR3 DNA reads as TGTGCCAGCAGTTACTCGACGAGCGGGGGGCAAGAGACCCAGTACTTC.